Below are 11 T cell receptor beta chains sequenced from a single sample in a study of patients and donors after allogeneic stem cell transplantation (dated by TCRdb to the early 2020s). Libraries were built with RT-PCR. The run used a NextSeq 550. The raw public data were reprocessed by TCRdb itself: fastp quality trimming at Q25, MiXCR clonotype calling, in-frame beta chains only. Every CDR3 protein is listed once, alongside the most common genes and DNA of its rows. The sample table lists some 960,000 distinct CDR3 sequences, about a sixth of them with a count of one. The ten largest clones take up approximately 5.9% of the sample. Material for sequencing was blood, either unsorted or a sorted T cell fraction (not recorded which). The receptors were sampled from a human donor who was either an allogeneic HSCT recipient or a stem cell or donor lymphocyte infusion donor (not recorded which). It is not recorded whose cells these are; they may come from a transplant donor.

V usage is TRBV12-5 and J usage is TRBJ2-1, with TRBD2 matching 8 bases. The J segment lost 13 bases and the V segment lost 1 base, leaving 6 bases of the junction unmatched. The CDR3 is 13 amino acids. Germline V gene sequence: CDR1 LGHNT, CDR2 FRNRAP. The CDR3 is CASGLEAGATQFF. The CDR3 bases are TGTGCTAGTGGTTTGGAAGCGGGAGCAACTCAGTTCTTC.

The CDR3 loop reads CASSVYPRETRETQYF. Written as DNA, the CDR3 is TGTGCCAGCAGCGTGTACCCGCGGGAGACGAGAGAGACCCAGTACTTC. The chain carries TRBV7-9 and TRBJ2-5, with 7 nucleotides matching TRBD2. Losses at the gene ends were 5 bases for V and 4 bases for J; bases not matched to a gene: 13. CDR1 is SEHNR and CDR2 is FQNEAQ in the germline V gene (reference sequence). The CDR3 consists of 16 residues.

The chain has TRBV20-1 and TRBJ2-3; tentative D call: TRBD2 (7 bases). The CDR3 sequence is 15 residues long. Per germline, CDR1 DFQATT and CDR2 SNEGSKA (reference sequence). V lost 3 bases, J lost 3 bases, and 16 bases lay in between. The CDR3 is CSARVSGGLTDTQYF. The CDR3 nucleotides are TGCAGTGCTAGGGTTTCGGGGGGCTTAACAGATACGCAGTATTTT.

The V and J genes are TRBV11-2 and TRBJ2-7; TRBD1 matches 9 bases. V was clipped by 4 bases and J by 4 bases; unmatched bases: 5. The germline CDR1 and CDR2 sequences are SGHAT and FQNNGV. This CDR3 comprises 14 residues. The CDR3 is CASSSNRGRYEQYF. The CDR3 nucleotides read TGTGCCAGCAGCTCAAACAGGGGGCGGTACGAGCAGTACTTC.

The V gene is TRBV28, the J gene TRBJ2-4, with D perhaps TRBD1 or TRBD2 (6 bases each). CDR1 is MDHEN, CDR2 SYDVKM, per germline. This CDR3 spans 15 amino acids. V lost 3 bases to trimming and J lost 3 bases, with 12 bases between them. The CDR3 region is CASSFRGLGKNIQYF. The CDR3 DNA sequence: TGTGCCAGCAGTTTCCGGGGGCTTGGCAAAAACATTCAGTACTTC.

This clonotype was observed a few times. The chain joins TRBV30 to TRBJ1-2; D is ambiguous. Germline CDR1 is GTSNPN and CDR2 is SVGIG (reference sequence). Trimming stripped 0 bases from V and 4 bases from J, with 12 bases between. The CDR3 is made up of 14 amino acids. Here the CDR3 reads CAWSVLVRLYGYTF. Written as DNA, the CDR3 is TGTGCCTGGAGTGTACTTGTTCGGCTCTATGGCTACACCTTC.

The chain joins TRBV24-1 to TRBJ2-2, with TRBD1 identical over 7 bases. V shed 4 bases and J 2 bases; nucleotides not matched to a gene: 12. CDR3 length: 18 residues. From germline, CDR1 is KGHDR and CDR2 SFDVKD. In nucleotides, the CDR3 is TGTGCCACCAGTGAAACAGGGGTAGGGCGGGTAAACACCGGGGAGCTGTTTTTT. It translates to CATSETGVGRVNTGELFF.

This clonotype occurred a few times. The J gene is TRBJ1-5, the V gene TRBV12-3 or TRBV12-4; D is undetermined. V lost 4 bases and J lost 6, with 7 bases in between. There are 12 residues in the CDR3. CDR3 bases: TGTGCCAGCAGTTACAAGGTTCAGCCCCAGCATTTT. It yields the protein CASSYKVQPQHF.

This rearrangement joins TRBV7-6 to TRBJ1-2; D not resolved. V lost 6 bases and J lost 8, with 16 bases in between. The CDR3 has 13 amino acids. Per the germline V gene, CDR1 is SGHVS and CDR2 is FNYEAQ. DNA of the CDR3: TGTGCCAGCAGAACGTATTCCGAAGGGGGCTACACCTTC. Translation gives CASRTYSEGGYTF.

This clonotype was observed many times. The chain recombines TRBV15 with TRBJ2-7; tentative D call: TRBD1 (8 bases). The CDR3 loop spans 15 amino acids. CDR1 and CDR2 (germline): LNHNV, YYDKDF (reference sequence). V was pared by 3 bases and J by 5 bases, with 17 bases between. This CDR3 reads CATSRDIQGGNEQYF. Here the CDR3 DNA reads TGTGCCACCAGCAGGGATATACAGGGGGGGAACGAGCAGTACTTC.

This clonotype was seen ten or more times. The gene calls are TRBV7-2 and TRBJ2-5; D not resolved. The germline V gene has CDR1 SGHTA and CDR2 FQGNSA. V lost 1 base to trimming and J lost 2 bases, with 8 bases between them. CDR3 size: 14 residues. CDR3 sequence: CASSLGGKQETQYF. In DNA form, the CDR3 reads TGTGCCAGCAGCTTAGGGGGAAAACAAGAGACCCAGTACTTC.